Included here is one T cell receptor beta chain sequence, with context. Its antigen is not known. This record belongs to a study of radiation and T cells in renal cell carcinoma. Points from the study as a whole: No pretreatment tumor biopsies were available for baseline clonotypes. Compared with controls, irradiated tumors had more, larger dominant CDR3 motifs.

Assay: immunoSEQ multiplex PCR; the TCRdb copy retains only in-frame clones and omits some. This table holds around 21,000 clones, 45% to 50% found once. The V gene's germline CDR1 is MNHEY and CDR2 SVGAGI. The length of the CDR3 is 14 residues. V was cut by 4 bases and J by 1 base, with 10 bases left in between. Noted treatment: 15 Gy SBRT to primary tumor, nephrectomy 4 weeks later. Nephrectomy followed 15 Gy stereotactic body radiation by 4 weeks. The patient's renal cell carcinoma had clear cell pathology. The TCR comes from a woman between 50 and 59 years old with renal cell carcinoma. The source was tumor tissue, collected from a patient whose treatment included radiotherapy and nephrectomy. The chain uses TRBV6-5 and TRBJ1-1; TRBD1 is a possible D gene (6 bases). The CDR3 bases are TGTGCCAGCAGTTTCCCGGGGGCGAACACTGAAGCTTTCTTT. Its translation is CASSFPGANTEAFF.